The present T cell receptor beta chain was sequenced within a study of T cells in localized non-small cell lung cancer. With respect to this clone: Its antigen is currently unknown.

The method was immunoSEQ multiplex PCR; TCRdb's version includes in-frame clones alone and lacks a portion of them. Here the sample spans around 30,000 clones, around 94% being singletons. The CDR3 is made up of 21 amino acids. Germline V gene data show CDR1 as KGHSH and CDR2 as LQKENI. V trimming: 4 bases; J trimming: 1 base; junction bases outside the gene matches: 19. Study conclusions and caveats: The appearance of a median approximately 61 of the top 100 tumor clones was seen in adjacent lung.

This receptor was identified in a woman aged 35 to 75 with stage I lung adenocarcinoma. The chain combines TRBV18 with TRBJ2-2, with TRBD1 matching over 9 bases. Material: peripheral blood, obtained before any cancer treatment. DNA of the CDR3: TGTGCCAGCTCACGACAACAGGGGGCGGGCGGCGGATACCGGAACACCGGGGAGCTGTTTTTT. Encoded protein: CASSRQQGAGGGYRNTGELFF.